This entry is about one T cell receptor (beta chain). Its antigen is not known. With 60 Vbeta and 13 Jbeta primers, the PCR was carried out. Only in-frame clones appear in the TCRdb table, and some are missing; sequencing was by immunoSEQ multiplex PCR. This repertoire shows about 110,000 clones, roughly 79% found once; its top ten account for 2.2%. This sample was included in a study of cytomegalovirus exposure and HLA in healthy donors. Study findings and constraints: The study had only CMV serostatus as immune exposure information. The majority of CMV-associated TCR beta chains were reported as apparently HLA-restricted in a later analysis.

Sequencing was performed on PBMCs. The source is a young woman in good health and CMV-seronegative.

The CDR3 DNA follows: TGTGCCATCAGTGAGGGCGGGCTAGCCAAAAACATTCAGTACTTC. This translates into CAISEGGLAKNIQYF. The rearrangement links TRBV10-3 to TRBJ2-4; weak D call: TRBD2 (5 bases). With 2 bases removed from V and 0 bases from J, the gap between germline ends came to 8 bases. This CDR3 spans 15 amino acids. Germline V CDR1 and CDR2: ENHRY, SYGVKD.